This TCR beta chain was sequenced during a study of T cell repertoires in cytomegalovirus infection. Study as a whole: Shared public TCR beta signatures pointed to both CMV infection and a matching HLA type. The study, taken as a whole, reports: Individuals carrying CMV plus the relevant HLA were identified by cumulative frequency of public TCR beta families.

TCRdb independently ran MiXCR on the reads; one entry per CDR3 protein. The repertoire consists of 200,000 to 250,000 distinct CDR3 sequences, with approximately 22% occurring once and the leading ten covering around a sixth. CDR1 is SEHNR and CDR2 is FQNEAQ in the germline V gene (reference sequence). V was cut by 6 bases and J by 0 bases, with 12 bases left in between. CDR3 length equals 15 residues. This clonotype has only one observation. No antigen is known for it. Sample: CD8+ T cells from PBMCs. The V and J genes are TRBV7-9 and TRBJ1-3; TRBD1 is a possible D gene (6 bases). The clonotype comes from a human donor in good health (CMV status not recorded). Some clones in this sample may be carry-over from other donors' samples. This chain's CDR3 is CASRAGQSSGNTIYF. The DNA of the CDR3 is TGTGCCAGCAGGGCAGGACAGAGCTCTGGAAACACCATATATTTT.